Listed below are T cell receptor beta chains from one sample, sequenced in a study of human T cells and chemical hapten exposure. Using its own MiXCR run on the RACE reads, TCRdb lists one record per CDR3 protein. The table records around 380,000 distinct CDR3 sequences, approximately 5.1% of them present only once. The source material was whole blood, sampled in connection with sensitization to the hapten diphenylcyclopropenone (DPC). Receptors originate from a woman aged 45 to 65 with alopecia areata. Some clones in this sample may be carry-over from other donors' samples. CDR3s include the opening cysteine and the closing phenylalanine or tryptophan. A D gene is named only where the DNA matches it firmly. A row's size may be missing; if present it is once, few, many or a size class.

TRBD2	few	TRBJ2-5	TRBV5-8	TGTGCCAGCAGTCCCGGCTTACTAGCGGGCTCGTCGTTTGAGACCCAGTACTTC	CASSPGLLAGSSFETQYF
TRBD2	many	TRBJ2-4	TRBV4-1	TGCGCCAGCAGCCCCGGACTAGCGGGGGGTTTAGCCAAAAACATTCAGTACTTC	CASSPGLAGGLAKNIQYF
.	many	TRBJ2-5	TRBV12-3/TRBV12-4	TGTGCCAGCGGTTTCAGGCAAGAGACCCAGTACTTC	CASGFRQETQYF
TRBD1	many	TRBJ2-5	TRBV28	TGTGCCAGCAGTTTATCCGGGACAGGGGGCTGGGTCCAAGAGACCCAGTACTTC	CASSLSGTGGWVQETQYF
TRBD2	many	TRBJ2-1	TRBV7-6	TGTGCCAGCAGCCTCCGGGGGACTAGCGGAAGCTCCTACAATGAGCAGTTCTTC	CASSLRGTSGSSYNEQFF
.	many	TRBJ1-2	TRBV9	TGTGCCAGCAGCCAGGGGCGGGGGGACTATGGCTACACCTTC	CASSQGRGDYGYTF
TRBD1	many	TRBJ1-6	TRBV12-3/TRBV12-4	TGTGCCAGCACCCCCTCGGGACAGGCAGATTCACCCCTCCACTTT	CASTPSGQADSPLHF
TRBD2	many	TRBJ2-1	TRBV3-1	TGTGCCAGCAGCCAAGGCGGGGGGGCCTTCTACAATGAGCAGTTCTTC	CASSQGGGAFYNEQFF
.	many	TRBJ1-1	TRBV4-1	TGCGCCAGCAGCCAAGATCCCCAGGGTTTAGCTTTCTTT	CASSQDPQGLAFF
.	many	TRBJ1-1	TRBV6-5	TGTGCCAGCAGCGCTCCAGGGGAAGCTTTCTTT	CASSAPGEAFF
.	.	TRBJ1-1	TRBV5-1	TGCGCCAGCAGCTTGGGAGGGACTAGGGACACTGAAGCTTTCTTT	CASSLGGTRDTEAFF
TRBD1	many	TRBJ1-2	TRBV15	TGTGCCACCAGCAGAGATAAAGGGGGACAGTATGGCTACACCTTC	CATSRDKGGQYGYTF
TRBD1	many	TRBJ1-6	TRBV5-5	TGTGCCAGCAGCCGCGTCGGGACAGAGTATAATTCACCCCTCCACTTT	CASSRVGTEYNSPLHF
.	many	TRBJ1-5	TRBV12-1	TGTGCCAGCGGGGCCAGTGGAGGTCAGCCCCAGCATTTT	CASGASGGQPQHF
.	many	TRBJ2-5	TRBV6-5	TGTGCCAGCAGATTACTGGAGACCCAGTACTTC	CASRLLETQYF
.	many	TRBJ2-1	TRBV4-1	TGCGCCAGCAGCCAACCCAGGGGTCATGAGCAGTTCTTC	CASSQPRGHEQFF
.	many	TRBJ1-1	TRBV3-1	TGTGCCAGCAGCCTCCGACAGATCAACACTGAAGCTTTCTTT	CASSLRQINTEAFF
.	many	TRBJ1-6	TRBV28	TGTGCCAGCAGTTTGTGGGGCGAGGATTCACCCCTCCACTTT	CASSLWGEDSPLHF
.	few	TRBJ2-2	TRBV12-3/TRBV12-4	TGTGCCAGCAGCCACAGGAACACCGGGGAGCTGTTTTTT	CASSHRNTGELFF
TRBD1	many	TRBJ1-1	TRBV20-1	TGCAGTGCTCTACAGGGGGCTGAAGCTTTCTTT	CSALQGAEAFF
.	.	TRBJ2-3	TRBV28	TGTGCCAGCAGTATGGCGGACCTCACAGATACGCAGTATTTT	CASSMADLTDTQYF
.	many	TRBJ1-5	TRBV4-2	TGTGCCAGCAGCCAAGATTGGGACGGATTTAGCAATCAGCCCCAGCATTTT	CASSQDWDGFSNQPQHF
.	.	TRBJ2-5	TRBV15	TGTGCCACCAGCCGTCTAGTTGCAGAGACCCAGTACTTC	CATSRLVAETQYF
TRBD1	many	TRBJ2-7	TRBV28	TGTGCCAGCTGTAACCCCCGGGACAGGGCCCAGTACGAGCAGTACTTC	CASCNPRDRAQYEQYF
TRBD1	many	TRBJ1-6	TRBV30	TGTGCCTGGAGGGGACAGGGCACGGGTTCACCCCTCCACTTT	CAWRGQGTGSPLHF
.	few	TRBJ2-7	TRBV2	TGTGCCTCCGGACAAATGTACGAGCAGTACTTC	CASGQMYEQYF
.	.	TRBJ1-6	TRBV27	TGTGCCAGCAGTTTAAGTGGGACTAGCAATTCACCCCTCCACTTT	CASSLSGTSNSPLHF
.	many	TRBJ2-6	TRBV9	TGTGCCAGCAGCGTAGCTACGGACTCTGGGGCCAACGTCCTGACTTTC	CASSVATDSGANVLTF
TRBD2	many	TRBJ2-3	TRBV6-2/TRBV6-3	TGCGCTACAGCGGGAGGGCCAAATACGCAGTATTTT	CATAGGPNTQYF
.	many	TRBJ1-1	TRBV12-3/TRBV12-4	TGTGCCAGCAGTTTAGACGGGGACACTGAAGCTTTCTTT	CASSLDGDTEAFF
TRBD2	many	TRBJ2-3	TRBV12-3/TRBV12-4	TGTGCCAGCAGTTCGGGACTAGCGGGGATCACAGATACGCAGTATTTT	CASSSGLAGITDTQYF
TRBD1	many	TRBJ2-7	TRBV6-6	TGTGCCAGCAGTTACTCCAGGGGGACCGAGCAGTACTTC	CASSYSRGTEQYF
.	many	TRBJ1-1	TRBV21-1	TGTGCCAGCAGCAAAGCCGTGTCGACCGGGCCAGAGAACACTGAAGCTTTCTTT	CASSKAVSTGPENTEAFF
.	few	TRBJ1-2	TRBV6-2/TRBV6-3	TGTGCCAGCAGTTTCACCCTTTATGGTGGCTACACCTTC	CASSFTLYGGYTF
.	many	TRBJ2-7	TRBV28	TGTGCCAGCAGTTCCATGACTAGGGTAGGCTACGAGCAGTACTTC	CASSSMTRVGYEQYF
TRBD2	.	TRBJ2-5	TRBV7-2	TGTGCCAGCAGCTCAGGACTAGCGCAGAACGGGGAGACCCAGTACTTC	CASSSGLAQNGETQYF
.	many	TRBJ2-3	TRBV7-9	TGTGCCGGGGGGCGGGACGCACGTAGCACAGATACGCAGTATTTT	CAGGRDARSTDTQYF
TRBD1	.	TRBJ2-2	TRBV6-6	TGTGCCACCCCGACAGGGACCGGGGAGCTGTTTTTT	CATPTGTGELFF
TRBD1	many	TRBJ2-6	TRBV10-2	TGCGCCAGCAGTCCGAGACAGGGTCTGTCTGGGGCCAACGTCCTGACTTTC	CASSPRQGLSGANVLTF